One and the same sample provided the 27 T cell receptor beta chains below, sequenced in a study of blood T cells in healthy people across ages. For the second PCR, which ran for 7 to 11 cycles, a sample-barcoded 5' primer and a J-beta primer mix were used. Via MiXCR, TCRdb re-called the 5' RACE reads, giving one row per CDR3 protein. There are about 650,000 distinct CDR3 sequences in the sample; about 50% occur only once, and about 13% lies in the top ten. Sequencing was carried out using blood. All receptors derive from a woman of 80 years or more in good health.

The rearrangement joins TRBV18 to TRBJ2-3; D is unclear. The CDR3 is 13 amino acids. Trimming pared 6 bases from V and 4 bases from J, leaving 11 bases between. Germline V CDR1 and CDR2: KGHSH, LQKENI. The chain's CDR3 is CASSAEVADTQYF. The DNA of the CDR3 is TGTGCCAGCTCCGCTGAAGTTGCAGATACGCAGTATTTT. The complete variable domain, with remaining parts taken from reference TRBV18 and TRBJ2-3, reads NAGVMQNPRHLVRRRGQEARLRCSPMKGHSHVYWYRQLPEEGLKFMVYLQKENIIDESGMPKERFSAEFPKEGPSILRIQQVVRGDSAAYFCASSAEVADTQYFGPGTRLTVL.

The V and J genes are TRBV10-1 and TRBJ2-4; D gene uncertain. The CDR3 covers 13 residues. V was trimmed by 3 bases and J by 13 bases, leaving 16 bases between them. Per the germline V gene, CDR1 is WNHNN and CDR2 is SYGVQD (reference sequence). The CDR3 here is CASSDNHRNEQYF. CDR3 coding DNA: TGCGCCAGCAGTGATAATCATCGTAACGAACAGTACTTC.

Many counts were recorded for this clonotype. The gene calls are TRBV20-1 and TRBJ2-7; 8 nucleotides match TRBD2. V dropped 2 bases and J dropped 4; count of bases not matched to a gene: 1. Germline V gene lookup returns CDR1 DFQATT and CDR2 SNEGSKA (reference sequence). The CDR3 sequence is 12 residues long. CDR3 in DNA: TGCAGTGCTAGAAGCGGGAGTTACGAGCAGTACTTC. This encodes CSARSGSYEQYF.

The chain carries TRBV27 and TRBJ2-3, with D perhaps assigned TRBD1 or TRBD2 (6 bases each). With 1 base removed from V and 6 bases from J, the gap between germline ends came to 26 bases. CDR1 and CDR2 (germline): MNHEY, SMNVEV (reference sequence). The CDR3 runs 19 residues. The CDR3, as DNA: TGTGCCAGCAGTTTATATTATATGGCCAGGGGACTTTCTATGGATACGCAGTATTTT. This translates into CASSLYYMARGLSMDTQYF.

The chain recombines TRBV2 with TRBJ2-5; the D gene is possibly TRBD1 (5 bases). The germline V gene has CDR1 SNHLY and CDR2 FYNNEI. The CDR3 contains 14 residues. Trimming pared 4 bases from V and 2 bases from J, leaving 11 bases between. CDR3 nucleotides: TGTGCCAGCAGTGGAGACAGACTGCAAGAGACCCAGTACTTC. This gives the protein CASSGDRLQETQYF.

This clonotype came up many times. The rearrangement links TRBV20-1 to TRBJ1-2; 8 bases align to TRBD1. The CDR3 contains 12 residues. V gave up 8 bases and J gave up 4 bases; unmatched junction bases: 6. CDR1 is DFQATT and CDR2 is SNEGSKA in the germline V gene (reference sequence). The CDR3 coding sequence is TGCAGTACTAACAGGGGGGTCTATGGCTACACCTTC. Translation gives CSTNRGVYGYTF.

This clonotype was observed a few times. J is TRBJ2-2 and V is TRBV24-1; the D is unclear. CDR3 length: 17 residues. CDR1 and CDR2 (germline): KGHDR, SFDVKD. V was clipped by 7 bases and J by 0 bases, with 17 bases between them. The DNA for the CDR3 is TGTGCCACCAGCCATACCGAGCACGTTGCGAACACCGGGGAGCTGTTTTTT. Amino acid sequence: CATSHTEHVANTGELFF.

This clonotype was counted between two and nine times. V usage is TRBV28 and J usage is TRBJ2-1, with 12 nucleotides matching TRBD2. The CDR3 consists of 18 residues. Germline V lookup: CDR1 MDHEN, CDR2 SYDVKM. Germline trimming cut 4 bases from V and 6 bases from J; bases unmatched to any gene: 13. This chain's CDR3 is CASSSTYLASGRANEQFF. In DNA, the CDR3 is TGTGCCAGCAGTTCCACCTACTTGGCTAGCGGGAGGGCCAATGAGCAGTTCTTC.

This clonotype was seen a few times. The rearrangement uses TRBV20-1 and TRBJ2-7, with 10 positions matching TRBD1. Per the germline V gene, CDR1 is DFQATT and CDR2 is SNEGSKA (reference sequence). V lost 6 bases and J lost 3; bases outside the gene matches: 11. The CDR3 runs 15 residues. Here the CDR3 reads CSAPIRQGASYEQYF. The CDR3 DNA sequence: TGCAGTGCCCCGATCAGACAGGGGGCAAGCTACGAGCAGTACTTC.

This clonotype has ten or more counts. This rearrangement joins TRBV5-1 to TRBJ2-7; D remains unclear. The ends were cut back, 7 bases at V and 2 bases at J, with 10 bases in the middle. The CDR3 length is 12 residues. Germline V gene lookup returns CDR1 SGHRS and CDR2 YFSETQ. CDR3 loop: CASAIQPYEQYF. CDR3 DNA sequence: TGCGCCAGCGCTATTCAACCCTACGAGCAGTACTTC.

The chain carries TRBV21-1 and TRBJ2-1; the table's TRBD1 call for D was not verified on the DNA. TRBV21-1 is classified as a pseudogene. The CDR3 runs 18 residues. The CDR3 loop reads CASSAQTQDRGNYNEQFF. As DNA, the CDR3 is TGTGCCAGCAGCGCCCAAACACAGGACAGGGGAAACTACAATGAGCAGTTCTTC.

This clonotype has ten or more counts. DNA of the CDR3: TGTGCCAGCAGCTTACGTATCCTAGGGACAGGAAGCGGCTACACCTTC. Protein product: CASSLRILGTGSGYTF. This sequence joins TRBV7-2 and TRBJ1-2; 8 bases match TRBD1. The CDR3 has 16 residues. J lost 8 bases, V lost 2 bases, and 13 bases had no gene match. Germline-derived CDR1 and CDR2 are SGHTA and FQGNSA.

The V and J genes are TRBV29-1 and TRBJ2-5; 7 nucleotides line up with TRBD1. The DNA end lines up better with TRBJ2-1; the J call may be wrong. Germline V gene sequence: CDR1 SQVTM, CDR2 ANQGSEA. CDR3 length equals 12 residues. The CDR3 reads CSVKGDSDEQFF. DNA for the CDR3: TGCAGCGTCAAGGGGGACAGCGATGAGCAGTTCTTC.

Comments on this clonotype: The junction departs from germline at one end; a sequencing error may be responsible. The CDR3 bases are TGTGCCAGTACCCCCGACGGCAGCTCCTACGAGCGGTACTTC. Translation: CASTPDGSSYERYF. The chain links TRBV19 to TRBJ2-7; D unclear. Germline lookup yields CDR1 LNHDA and CDR2 SQIVND (reference sequence). The CDR3 runs to 14 residues.

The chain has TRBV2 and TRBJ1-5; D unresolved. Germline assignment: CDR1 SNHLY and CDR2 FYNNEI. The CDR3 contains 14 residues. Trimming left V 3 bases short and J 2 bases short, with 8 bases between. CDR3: CASSDQVGNQPQHF. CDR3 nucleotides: TGTGCCAGCAGTGACCAGGTGGGCAATCAGCCCCAGCATTTT.

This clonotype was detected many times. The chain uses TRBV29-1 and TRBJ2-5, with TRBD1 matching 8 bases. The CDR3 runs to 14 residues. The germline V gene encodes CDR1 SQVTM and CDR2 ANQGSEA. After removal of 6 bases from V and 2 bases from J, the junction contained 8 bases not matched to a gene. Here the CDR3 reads CSVVGQGRQETQYF. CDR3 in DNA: TGCAGCGTAGTCGGACAGGGACGGCAAGAGACCCAGTACTTC.

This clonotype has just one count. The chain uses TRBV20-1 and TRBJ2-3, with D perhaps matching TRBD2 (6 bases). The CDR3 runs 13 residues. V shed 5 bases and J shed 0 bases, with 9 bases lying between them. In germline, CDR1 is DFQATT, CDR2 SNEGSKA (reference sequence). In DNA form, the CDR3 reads TGCAGTGCTCCGGGGGTTAGCACAGATACGCAGTATTTT. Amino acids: CSAPGVSTDTQYF.

The CDR3 protein is CASSLRAAINTEAFF. DNA for the CDR3: TGCGCCAGCAGCTTGCGGGCAGCCATTAACACTGAAGCTTTCTTT. The chain joins TRBV5-1 to TRBJ1-1; D ambiguous. The CDR3 consists of 15 residues. Germline V CDR1 and CDR2: SGHRS, YFSETQ. Deletions cut 1 base from V and 2 bases from J, with 12 bases between. Full variable domain (remainder filled in from reference TRBV5-1 and TRBJ1-1): KAGVTQTPRYLIKTRGQQVTLSCSPISGHRSVSWYQQTPGQGLQFLFEYFSETQRNKGNFPGRFSGRQFSNSRSEMNVSTLELGDSALYLCASSLRAAINTEAFFGQGTRLTVV.

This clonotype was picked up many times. DNA of the CDR3: TGTGCCAGCAGCGTAGAGCCATCGGCATACAATGAGCAGTTCTTC. This sequence encodes CASSVEPSAYNEQFF. The rearrangement uses TRBV9 and TRBJ2-1; the D is unclear. This CDR3 has 15 amino acids. V was cut by 0 bases and J by 4 bases, with 11 bases left in between. Per germline, CDR1 SGDLS and CDR2 YYNGEE.

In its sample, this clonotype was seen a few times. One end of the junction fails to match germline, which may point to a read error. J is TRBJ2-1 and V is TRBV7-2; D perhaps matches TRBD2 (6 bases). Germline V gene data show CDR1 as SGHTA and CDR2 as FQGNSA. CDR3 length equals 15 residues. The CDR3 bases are TGTGCCAGCAGCCGGAACGGGGGAGCTTACAATGAGCTGTTCTTC. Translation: CASSRNGGAYNELFF.

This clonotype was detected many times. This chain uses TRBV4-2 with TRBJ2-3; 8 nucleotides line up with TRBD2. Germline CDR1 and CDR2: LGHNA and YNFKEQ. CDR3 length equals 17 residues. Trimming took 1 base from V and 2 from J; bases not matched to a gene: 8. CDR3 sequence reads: CASSQVPSGLVTDTQYF. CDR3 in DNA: TGTGCCAGCAGCCAAGTCCCTTCGGGACTAGTCACAGATACGCAGTATTTT.

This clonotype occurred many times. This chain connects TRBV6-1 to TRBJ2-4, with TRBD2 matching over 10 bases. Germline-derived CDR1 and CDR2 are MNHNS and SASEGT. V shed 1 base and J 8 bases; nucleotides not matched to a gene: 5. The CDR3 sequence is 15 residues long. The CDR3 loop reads CASSEGASGSDIQYF. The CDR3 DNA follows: TGTGCCAGCAGTGAAGGAGCTAGCGGGAGTGACATTCAGTACTTC.

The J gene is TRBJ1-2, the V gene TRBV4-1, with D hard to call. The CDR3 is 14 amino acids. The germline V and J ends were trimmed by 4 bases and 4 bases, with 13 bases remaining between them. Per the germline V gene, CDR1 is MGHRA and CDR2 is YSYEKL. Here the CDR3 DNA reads TGCGCCAGCAGCCCTCGGGAGGGCGGCTATGGCTACACCTTC. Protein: CASSPREGGYGYTF.

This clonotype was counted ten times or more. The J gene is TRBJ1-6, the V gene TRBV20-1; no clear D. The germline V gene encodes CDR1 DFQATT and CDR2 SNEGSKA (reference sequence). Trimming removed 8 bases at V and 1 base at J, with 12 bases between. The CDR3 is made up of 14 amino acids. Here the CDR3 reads CSPREGSYNSPLHF. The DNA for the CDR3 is TGCAGTCCCCGAGAGGGTTCCTATAATTCACCCCTCCACTTT.

The CDR3 bases are TGCAGCACTGACGGGACAGGGAGGAATGAGCAGTTCTTC. Residues: CSTDGTGRNEQFF. J is TRBJ2-1 and V is TRBV29-1; 9 bases are a match to TRBD1. The CDR3 is 13 amino acids. CDR1 and CDR2 from the germline V gene are SQVTM and ANQGSEA. J was trimmed by 7 bases and V by 8 bases; bases with no gene match: 9.

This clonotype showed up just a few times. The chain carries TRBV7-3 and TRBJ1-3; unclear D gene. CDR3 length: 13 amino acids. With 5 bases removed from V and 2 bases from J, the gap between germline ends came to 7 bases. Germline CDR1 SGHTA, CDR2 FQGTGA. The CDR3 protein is CASSLNPGNTIYF. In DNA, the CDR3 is TGTGCCAGCAGCCTAAATCCTGGAAACACCATATATTTT.

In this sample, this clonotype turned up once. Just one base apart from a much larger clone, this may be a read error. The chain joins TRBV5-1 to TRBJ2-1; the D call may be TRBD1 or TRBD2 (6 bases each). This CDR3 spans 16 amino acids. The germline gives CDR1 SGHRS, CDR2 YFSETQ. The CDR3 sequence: CASSLLGGNSYNEQLF. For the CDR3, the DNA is TGCGCCAGCAGCTTGTTAGGGGGGAATTCCTACAATGAGCAGTTATTC. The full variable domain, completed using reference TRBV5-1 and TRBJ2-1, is KAGVTQTPRYLIKTRGQQVTLSCSPISGHRSVSWYQQTPGQGLQFLFEYFSETQRNKGNFPGRFSGRQFSNSRSEMNVSTLELGDSALYLCASSLLGGNSYNEQLFGPGTRLTVL.